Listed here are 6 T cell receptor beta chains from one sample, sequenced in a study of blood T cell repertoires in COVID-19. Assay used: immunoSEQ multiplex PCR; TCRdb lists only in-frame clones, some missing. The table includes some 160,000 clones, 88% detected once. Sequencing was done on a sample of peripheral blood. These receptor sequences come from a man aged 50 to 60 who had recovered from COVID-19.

The DNA for the CDR3 is TGTGCCAGCAGCTTAGGAACGGGTTCAGATACGCAGTATTTT. It is translated as CASSLGTGSDTQYF. The chain couples TRBV7-9 to TRBJ2-3; no clear D gene. V was pared by 1 base and J by 4 bases, with 9 bases between. Germline assignment: CDR1 SEHNR and CDR2 FQNEAQ (reference sequence). The CDR3 is made up of 14 amino acids. The full variable domain, with the rest looked up from reference TRBV7-9 and TRBJ2-3, is DTGVSQNPRHKITKRGQNVTFRCDPISEHNRLYWYRQTLGQGPEFLTYFQNEAQLEKSRLLSDRFSAERPKGSFSTLEIQRTEQGDSAMYLCASSLGTGSDTQYFGPGTRLTVL.

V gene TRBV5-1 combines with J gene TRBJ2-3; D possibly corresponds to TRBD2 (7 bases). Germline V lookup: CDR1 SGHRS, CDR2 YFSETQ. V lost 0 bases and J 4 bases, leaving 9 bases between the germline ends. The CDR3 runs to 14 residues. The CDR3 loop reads CASSLEGGADTQYF. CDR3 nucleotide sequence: TGCGCCAGCAGCTTGGAAGGGGGGGCAGATACGCAGTATTTT. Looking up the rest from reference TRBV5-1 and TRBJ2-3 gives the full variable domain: KAGVTQTPRYLIKTRGQQVTLSCSPISGHRSVSWYQQTPGQGLQFLFEYFSETQRNKGNFPGRFSGRQFSNSRSEMNVSTLELGDSALYLCASSLEGGADTQYFGPGTRLTVL.

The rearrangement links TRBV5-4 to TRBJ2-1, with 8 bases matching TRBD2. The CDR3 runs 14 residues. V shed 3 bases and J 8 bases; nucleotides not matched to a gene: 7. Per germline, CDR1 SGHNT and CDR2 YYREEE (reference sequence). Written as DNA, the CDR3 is TGTGCCAGCAGCTCAGGACTAGCAGTCGATGAGCAGTTCTTC. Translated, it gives CASSSGLAVDEQFF.

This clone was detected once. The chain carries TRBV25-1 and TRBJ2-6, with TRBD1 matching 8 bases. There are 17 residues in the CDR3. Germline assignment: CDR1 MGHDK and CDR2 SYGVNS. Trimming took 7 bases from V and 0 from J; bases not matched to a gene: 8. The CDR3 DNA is TGTGCCAGCACTTCCGGGACAGGCGCCTCTGGGGCCAACGTCCTGACTTTC. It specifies CASTSGTGASGANVLTF.

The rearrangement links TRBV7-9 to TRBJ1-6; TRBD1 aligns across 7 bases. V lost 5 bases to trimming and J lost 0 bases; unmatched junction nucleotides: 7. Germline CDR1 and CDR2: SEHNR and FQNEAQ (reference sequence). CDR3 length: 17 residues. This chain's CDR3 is CASSTRQGSSYNSPLHF. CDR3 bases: TGTGCCAGCAGCACTAGACAGGGAAGCTCCTATAATTCACCCCTCCACTTT. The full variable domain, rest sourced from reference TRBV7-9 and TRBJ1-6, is DTGVSQNPRHKITKRGQNVTFRCDPISEHNRLYWYRQTLGQGPEFLTYFQNEAQLEKSRLLSDRFSAERPKGSFSTLEIQRTEQGDSAMYLCASSTRQGSSYNSPLHFGNGTRLTVT.

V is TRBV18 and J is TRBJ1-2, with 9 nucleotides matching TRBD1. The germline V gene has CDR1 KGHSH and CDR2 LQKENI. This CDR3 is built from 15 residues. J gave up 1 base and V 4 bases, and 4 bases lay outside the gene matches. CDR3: CASSQGTGSNYGYTF. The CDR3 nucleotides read TGTGCCAGCTCACAAGGGACAGGGAGTAACTATGGCTACACCTTC.